These 9 T cell receptor beta chains originate from one sample sequenced in a study of CD8+CD57+ T cells in acquired aplastic anemia. Using genomic DNA as the template, TCR beta VDJ and CDR3 profiling was carried out. TCRdb used MiXCR to reprocess the reads, holding one entry per CDR3 protein. Among approximately 380,000 distinct CDR3 sequences listed, roughly 64% were seen once. Sequencing was performed on sorted CD4+, CD8+, or CD8+CD57+ T cells (not recorded which) from PBMCs. Receptors originate from a human donor in good health, serving as a control.

The chain is built from TRBV18 and TRBJ2-7; perhaps TRBD1 as D (5 bases). The V gene's germline CDR1 is KGHSH and CDR2 LQKENI. The V gene lost 1 base and the J gene lost 1 base, with 8 bases spanning the gap. The CDR3 extends over 14 amino acids. The CDR3 region is CASSPQGLSYEQYF. CDR3 nucleotide sequence: TGTGCCAGCTCACCACAGGGGTTATCCTACGAGCAGTACTTC.

On this clonotype: Since the CDR3 does not end with the conserved phenylalanine or tryptophan, this likely comes from a read error. The genes are TRBV2 and TRBJ2-2, with D perhaps assigned TRBD1 or TRBD2 (5 bases each). Germline V CDR1 and CDR2: SNHLY, FYNNEI. This CDR3 is 15 amino acids long. CDR3 sequence reads: CASTFGDQGTAELFC. In DNA, the CDR3 is TGTGCCAGCACGTTCGGGGACCAGGGAACCGCGGAGCTGTTTTGT.

This clonotype showed up many times. The V and J genes are TRBV7-7 and TRBJ1-4; 9 bases are a match to TRBD1. V gave up 0 bases and J gave up 0 bases; unmatched junction bases: 8. The CDR3 contains 19 residues. Germline V gives CDR1 SSHAT, CDR2 FNYEAQ (reference sequence). The chain's CDR3 is CASSLAPWTGAATNEKLFF. Written as DNA, the CDR3 is TGTGCCAGCAGCTTAGCGCCGTGGACAGGGGCTGCAACTAATGAAAAACTGTTTTTT.

In this sample, this clonotype turned up many times. The chain uses TRBV10-3 and TRBJ1-4; perhaps TRBD1 as D (6 bases). The CDR3 has 12 residues. In germline, CDR1 is ENHRY, CDR2 SYGVKD. V lost 6 bases and J lost 6, with 8 bases in between. CDR3 region: CAIRGADEKLFF. The CDR3 DNA reads TGTGCCATCAGGGGGGCGGATGAAAAACTGTTTTTT.

As concerns this clonotype: The DNA is left out, because the CDR3 cannot be placed on it with certainty; the CDR3 is given as TCRdb lists it. This chain connects TRBV20-1 to TRBJ1-1; the table gives TRBD1 as D, unverified against the DNA. Termini included, the CDR3 measures 21 amino acids. CDR1 and CDR2 (germline): DFQATT, SNEGSKA (reference sequence). This chain's CDR3 is CSASGQGMSEQYFGPGTEAFF.

In this sample, this clonotype turned up many times. The J gene is TRBJ1-4, the V gene TRBV10-3; D is uncertain. CDR1 is ENHRY, CDR2 SYGVKD, per germline. Trimming pared 2 bases from V and 4 bases from J, leaving 5 bases between. CDR3 length: 13 residues. The CDR3 reads CAISEAVNEKLFF. CDR3 in DNA: TGTGCCATCAGTGAGGCAGTTAATGAAAAACTGTTTTTT.

This clonotype occurred once. The chain has TRBV14 and TRBJ2-7; 7 bases fit TRBD1. V was clipped by 5 bases and J by 12 bases; unmatched bases: 13. Germline V gives CDR1 SGHDN, CDR2 FVKESK. The CDR3 is 13 residues long. CDR3 region: CASSFTEGTEWYF. The DNA of the CDR3 is TGTGCCAGCAGCTTTACAGAGGGGACAGAGTGGTACTTC.

The CDR3 DNA reads TGTGCCAGCGTTTCGACAGCTAACTATGGCTACACCTTC. Its protein is CASVSTANYGYTF. V and J are TRBV12-3 or TRBV12-4 and TRBJ1-2; maybe TRBD1 (5 bases). Trimming shortened V by 8 bases and J by 0 bases, and 10 bases separated the two germline ends. The CDR3 consists of 13 residues.

The rearrangement joins TRBV24-1 to TRBJ2-5; maybe TRBD2 (5 bases). Trimming took off 4 bases at V and 6 bases at J, with 11 bases between the two ends. This CDR3 comprises 13 residues. CDR1 is KGHDR and CDR2 is SFDVKD in the germline V gene. The CDR3: CATSEEVQKTQYF. DNA for the CDR3: TGTGCCACCAGTGAGGAGGTACAAAAGACCCAGTACTTC.